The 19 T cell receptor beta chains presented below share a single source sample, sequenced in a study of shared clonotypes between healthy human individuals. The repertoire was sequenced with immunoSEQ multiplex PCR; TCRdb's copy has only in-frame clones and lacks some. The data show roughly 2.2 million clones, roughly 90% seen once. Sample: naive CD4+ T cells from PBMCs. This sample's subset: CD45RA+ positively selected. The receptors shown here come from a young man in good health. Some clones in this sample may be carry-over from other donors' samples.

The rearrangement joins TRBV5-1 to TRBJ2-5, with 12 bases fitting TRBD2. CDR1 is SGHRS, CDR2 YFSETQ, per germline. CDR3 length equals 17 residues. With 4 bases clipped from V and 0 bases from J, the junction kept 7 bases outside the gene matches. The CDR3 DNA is TGCGCCAGCAGCCCCAGGGGGACTAGCGGGTACCAAGAGACCCAGTACTTC. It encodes CASSPRGTSGYQETQYF.

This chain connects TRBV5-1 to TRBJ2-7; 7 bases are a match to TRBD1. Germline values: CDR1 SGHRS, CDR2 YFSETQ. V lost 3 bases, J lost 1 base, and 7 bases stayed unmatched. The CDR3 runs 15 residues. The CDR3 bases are TGCGCCAGCAGCTCTTTTACAGGGGTGTCCTACGAGCAGTACTTC. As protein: CASSSFTGVSYEQYF.

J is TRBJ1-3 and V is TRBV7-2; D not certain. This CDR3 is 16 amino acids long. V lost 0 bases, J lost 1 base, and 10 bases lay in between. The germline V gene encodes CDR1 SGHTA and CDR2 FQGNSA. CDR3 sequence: CASSLAMPSSGNTIYF. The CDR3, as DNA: TGTGCCAGCAGCTTAGCGATGCCGAGTTCTGGAAACACCATATATTTT.

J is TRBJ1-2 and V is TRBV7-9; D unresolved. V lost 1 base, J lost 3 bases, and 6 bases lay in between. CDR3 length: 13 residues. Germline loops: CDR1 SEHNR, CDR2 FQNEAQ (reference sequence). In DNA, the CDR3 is TGTGCCAGCAGCTTAGTTTCCGACTATGGCTACACCTTC. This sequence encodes CASSLVSDYGYTF.

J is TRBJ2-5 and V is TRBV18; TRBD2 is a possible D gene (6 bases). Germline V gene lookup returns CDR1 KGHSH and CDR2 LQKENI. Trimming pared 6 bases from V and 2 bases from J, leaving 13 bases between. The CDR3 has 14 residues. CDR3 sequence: CASSASGVQETQYF. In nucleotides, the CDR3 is TGTGCCAGCTCTGCCTCGGGGGTACAAGAGACCCAGTACTTC.

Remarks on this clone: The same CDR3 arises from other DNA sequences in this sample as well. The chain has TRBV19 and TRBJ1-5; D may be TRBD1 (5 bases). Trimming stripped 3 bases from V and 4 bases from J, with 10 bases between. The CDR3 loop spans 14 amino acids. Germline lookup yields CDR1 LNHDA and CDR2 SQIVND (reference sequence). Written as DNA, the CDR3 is TGTGCCAGTAGTATTTATCGGGGGAATCAGCCCCAGCATTTT. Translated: CASSIYRGNQPQHF.

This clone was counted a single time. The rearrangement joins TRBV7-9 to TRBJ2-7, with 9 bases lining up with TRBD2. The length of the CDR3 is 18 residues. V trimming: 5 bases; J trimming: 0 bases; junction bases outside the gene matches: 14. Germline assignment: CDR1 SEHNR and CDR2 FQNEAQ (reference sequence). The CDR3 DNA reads TGTGCCAGCAGCCCCCGACTCTCTCTAGCGGGGATCTCCTACGAGCAGTACTTC. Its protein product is CASSPRLSLAGISYEQYF.

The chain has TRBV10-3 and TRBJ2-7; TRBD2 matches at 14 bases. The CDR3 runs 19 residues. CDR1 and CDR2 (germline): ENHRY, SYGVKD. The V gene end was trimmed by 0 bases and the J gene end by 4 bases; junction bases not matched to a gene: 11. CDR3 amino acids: CAISESTSGRAGGRYEQYF. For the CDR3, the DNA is TGTGCCATCAGTGAGTCGACTAGCGGGAGGGCCGGGGGTCGATACGAGCAGTACTTC.

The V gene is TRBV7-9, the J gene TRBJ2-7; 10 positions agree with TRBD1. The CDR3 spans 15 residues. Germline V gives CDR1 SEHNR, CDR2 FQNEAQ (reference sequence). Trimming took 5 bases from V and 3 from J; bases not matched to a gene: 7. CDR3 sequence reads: CASSPRTGGYYEQYF. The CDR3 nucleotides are TGTGCCAGCAGCCCGCGGACAGGGGGGTACTACGAGCAGTACTTC. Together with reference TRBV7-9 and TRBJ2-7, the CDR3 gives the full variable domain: DTGVSQNPRHKITKRGQNVTFRCDPISEHNRLYWYRQTLGQGPEFLTYFQNEAQLEKSRLLSDRFSAERPKGSFSTLEIQRTEQGDSAMYLCASSPRTGGYYEQYFGPGTRLTVT.

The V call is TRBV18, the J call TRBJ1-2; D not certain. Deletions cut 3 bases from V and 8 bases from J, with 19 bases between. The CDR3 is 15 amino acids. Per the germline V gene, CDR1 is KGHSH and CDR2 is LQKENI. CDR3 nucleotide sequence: TGTGCCAGCTCACCGCAATCCGGGCTCCCGGCAGGCTACACCTTC. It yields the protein CASSPQSGLPAGYTF. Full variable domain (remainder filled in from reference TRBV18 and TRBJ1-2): NAGVMQNPRHLVRRRGQEARLRCSPMKGHSHVYWYRQLPEEGLKFMVYLQKENIIDESGMPKERFSAEFPKEGPSILRIQQVVRGDSAAYFCASSPQSGLPAGYTFGSGTRLTVV.

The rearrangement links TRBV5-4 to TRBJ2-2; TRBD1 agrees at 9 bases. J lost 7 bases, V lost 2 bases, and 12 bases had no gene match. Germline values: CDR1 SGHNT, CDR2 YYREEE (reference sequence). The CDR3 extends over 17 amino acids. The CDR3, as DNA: TGTGCCAGCAGCTTCGACGTTGCGGGACAGGGTGTCGGGGAGCTGTTTTTT. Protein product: CASSFDVAGQGVGELFF.

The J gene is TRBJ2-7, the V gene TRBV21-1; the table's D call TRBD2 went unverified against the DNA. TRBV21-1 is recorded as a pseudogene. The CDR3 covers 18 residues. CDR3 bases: TGTGCCAGCAGCAAAGAAGTCTGTTACTTCCTATACTCCTACGAGCAGTACTTC. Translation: CASSKEVCYFLYSYEQYF.

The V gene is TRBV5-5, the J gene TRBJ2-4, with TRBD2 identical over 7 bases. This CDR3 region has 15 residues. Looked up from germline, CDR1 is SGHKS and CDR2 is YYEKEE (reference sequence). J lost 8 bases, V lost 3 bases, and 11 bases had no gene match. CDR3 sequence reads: CASSWGGAGGYIQYF. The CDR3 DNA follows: TGTGCCAGCAGCTGGGGCGGGGCCGGGGGGTACATTCAGTACTTC.

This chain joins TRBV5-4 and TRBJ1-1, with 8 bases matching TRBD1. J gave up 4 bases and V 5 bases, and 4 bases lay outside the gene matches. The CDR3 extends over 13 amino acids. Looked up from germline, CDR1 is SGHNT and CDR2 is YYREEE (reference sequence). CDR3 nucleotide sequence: TGTGCCAGCAGACGGGACAGGAGCACTGAAGCTTTCTTT. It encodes CASRRDRSTEAFF. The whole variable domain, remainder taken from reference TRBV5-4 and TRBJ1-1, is ETGVTQSPTHLIKTRGQQVTLRCSSQSGHNTVSWYQQALGQGPQFIFQYYREEENGRGNFPPRFSGLQFPNYSSELNVNALELDDSALYLCASRRDRSTEAFFGQGTRLTVV.

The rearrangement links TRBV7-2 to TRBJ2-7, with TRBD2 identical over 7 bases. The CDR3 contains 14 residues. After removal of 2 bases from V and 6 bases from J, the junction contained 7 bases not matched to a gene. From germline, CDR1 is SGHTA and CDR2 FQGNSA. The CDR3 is CASSLYGRLGEQYF. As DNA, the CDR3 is TGTGCCAGCAGCTTATACGGGAGGCTGGGCGAGCAGTACTTC.

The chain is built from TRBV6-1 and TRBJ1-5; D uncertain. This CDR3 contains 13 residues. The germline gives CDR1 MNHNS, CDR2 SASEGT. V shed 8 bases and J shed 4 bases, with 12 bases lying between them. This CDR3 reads CASRAGRNQPQHF. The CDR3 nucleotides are TGTGCCAGCCGGGCCGGGAGAAATCAGCCCCAGCATTTT.

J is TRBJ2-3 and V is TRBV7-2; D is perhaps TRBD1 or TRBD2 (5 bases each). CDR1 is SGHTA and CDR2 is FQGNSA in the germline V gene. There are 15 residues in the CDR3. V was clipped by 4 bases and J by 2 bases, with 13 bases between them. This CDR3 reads CASSWGPIPTDTQYF. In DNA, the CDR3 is TGTGCCAGCAGCTGGGGACCAATACCCACAGATACGCAGTATTTT.

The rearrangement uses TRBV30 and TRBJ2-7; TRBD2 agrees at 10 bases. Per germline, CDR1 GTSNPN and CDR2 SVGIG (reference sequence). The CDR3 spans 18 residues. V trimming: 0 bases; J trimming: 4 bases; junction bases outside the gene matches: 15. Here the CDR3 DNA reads TGTGCCTGGAGTGTACGACGGGGTCTAGCGGGAGAGGAATACGAGCAGTACTTC. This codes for CAWSVRRGLAGEEYEQYF.

The CDR3 loop is CASSTPSGSRIRNEQFF. The CDR3 coding sequence is TGCGCCAGCAGCACCCCAAGCGGGAGTCGTATTCGAAATGAGCAGTTCTTC. The V gene is TRBV5-1, the J gene TRBJ2-1, with 8 positions matching TRBD2. CDR1 is SGHRS and CDR2 is YFSETQ in the germline V gene. The V gene end was trimmed by 4 bases and the J gene end by 7 bases; junction bases not matched to a gene: 16. This CDR3 spans 17 amino acids. Filled out from reference TRBV5-1 and TRBJ2-1, the complete variable domain reads KAGVTQTPRYLIKTRGQQVTLSCSPISGHRSVSWYQQTPGQGLQFLFEYFSETQRNKGNFPGRFSGRQFSNSRSEMNVSTLELGDSALYLCASSTPSGSRIRNEQFFGPGTRLTVL.